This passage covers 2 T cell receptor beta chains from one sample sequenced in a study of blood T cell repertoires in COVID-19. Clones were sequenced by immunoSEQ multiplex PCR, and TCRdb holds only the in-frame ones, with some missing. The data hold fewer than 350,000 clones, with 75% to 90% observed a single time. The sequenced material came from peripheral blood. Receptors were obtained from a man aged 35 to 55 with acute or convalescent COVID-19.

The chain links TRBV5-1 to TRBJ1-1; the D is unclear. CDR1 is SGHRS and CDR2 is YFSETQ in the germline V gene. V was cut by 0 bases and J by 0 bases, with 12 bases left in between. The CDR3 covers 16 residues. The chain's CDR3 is CASSLDMGTMNTEAFF. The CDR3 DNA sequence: TGCGCCAGCAGCTTGGATATGGGCACCATGAACACTGAAGCTTTCTTT.

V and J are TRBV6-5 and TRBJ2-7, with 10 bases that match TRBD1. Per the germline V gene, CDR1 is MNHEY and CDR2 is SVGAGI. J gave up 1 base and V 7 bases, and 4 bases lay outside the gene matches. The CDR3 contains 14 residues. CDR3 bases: TGTGCCAGCACCGGGACAGGGGATTCCTACGAGCAGTACTTC. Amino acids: CASTGTGDSYEQYF.